A selection of T cell receptor beta chains follows, all from one sample in a study of CD8 T cells in ankylosing spondylitis. TCRdb re-called the 5' RACE reads through MiXCR, storing one row per CDR3 protein. The table shows 250,000 to 400,000 distinct CDR3 sequences, with more than 9% occurring only once. The material sequenced was blood, either unsorted or a sorted T cell fraction (not recorded which). The receptor source for this set is a female donor with ankylosing spondylitis or in good health (not recorded which). The CDR3 runs from the conserved cysteine through the conserved F or W. A D gene is named only where the DNA matches it firmly. A clone size is listed for some rows: how often the clone was seen (once, few, many), or a class if it is expanded.

clone size | J gene | V gene | D gene | CDR3 protein | CDR3 DNA
many | TRBJ2-7 | TRBV12-3/TRBV12-4 | TRBD1 | CASSLSGQGAPEQYF | TGTGCCAGCAGTTTAAGCGGACAGGGGGCTCCCGAGCAGTACTTC
many | TRBJ2-1 | TRBV29-1 | TRBD1 | CSVWDRAGNEQFF | TGCAGCGTTTGGGACAGGGCGGGCAATGAGCAGTTCTTC
many | TRBJ2-7 | TRBV20-1 | NA | CSARDLAPPRETTHEQYF | TGCAGTGCTAGAGATCTTGCCCCACCTCGGGAGACCACCCACGAGCAGTACTTC
many | TRBJ1-5 | TRBV20-1 | TRBD1 | CSARGTGSRFNQPQHF | TGCAGTGCTAGAGGGACAGGTTCTAGATTCAATCAGCCCCAGCATTTT
few | TRBJ2-5 | TRBV7-2 | NA | CASSRGANQETQYF | TGTGCCAGCAGCCGGGGGGCTAACCAAGAGACCCAGTACTTC
NA | TRBJ2-7 | TRBV18 | TRBD2 | CASFRTSGDPEQYF | TGTGCCAGCTTTAGGACTAGCGGGGATCCCGAGCAGTACTTC
many | TRBJ2-3 | TRBV5-1 | NA | CASSLEDTVRDTQYF | TGCGCCAGCAGCTTGGAGGACACCGTTAGGGATACGCAGTATTTT
NA | TRBJ1-5 | TRBV12-3/TRBV12-4 | NA | CASSTRQFLFSGQPQHF | TGTGCCAGCAGTACTAGACAGTTTTTATTTTCTGGTCAGCCCCAGCATTTT
many | TRBJ2-3 | TRBV5-1 | TRBD2 | CASSSHPGLAGGPTDTQYF | TGCGCCAGCAGCTCTCACCCGGGACTAGCGGGGGGGCCAACAGATACGCAGTATTTT
NA | TRBJ2-1 | TRBV20-1 | TRBD2 | CSARDNGGGLAGGEQFF | TGCAGTGCTAGAGATAACGGAGGAGGACTAGCGGGAGGGGAGCAGTTCTTC
few | TRBJ2-3 | TRBV19 | NA | CASSMGTGYRTDTQYF | TGTGCCAGTAGTATGGGGACTGGGTACCGCACAGATACGCAGTATTTT
many | TRBJ2-2 | TRBV7-2 | NA | CASRRLGRGELFF | TGTGCCAGCAGACGTTTGGGGAGGGGGGAGCTGTTTTTT
many | TRBJ2-3 | TRBV6-5 | NA | CASRSQGYTQYF | TGTGCCAGCAGATCACAGGGCTATACGCAGTATTTT
NA | TRBJ2-3 | TRBV5-1 | TRBD2 | CASSLGEGTDTQYF | TGCGCCAGCAGCTTGGGGGAGGGTACAGATACGCAGTATTTT
many | TRBJ1-4 | TRBV29-1 | NA | CSAIRGATNEKLFF | TGCAGCGCAATCCGGGGGGCAACTAATGAAAAACTGTTTTTT
many | TRBJ2-3 | TRBV10-3 | TRBD1 | CAIGLGDRVTDTQYF | TGTGCCATCGGGTTGGGGGACAGAGTCACAGATACGCAGTATTTT
few | TRBJ2-6 | TRBV5-1 | TRBD1 | CASSTRQGANAGANVLTF | TGCGCCAGCAGCACCCGACAGGGGGCTAACGCTGGGGCCAACGTCCTGACTTTC
many | TRBJ1-3 | TRBV27 | NA | CASSLSERAGNTIYF | TGTGCCAGCAGTTTATCGGAAAGGGCTGGAAACACCATATATTTT
NA | TRBJ2-1 | TRBV19 | TRBD2 | CASSKRLAAGHEQFF | TGTGCCAGTAGTAAACGGCTAGCGGCGGGGCATGAGCAGTTCTTC
many | TRBJ2-3 | TRBV7-9 | NA | CASSPLGVRTDTQYF | TGTGCCAGCAGCCCCCTCGGTGTCCGCACAGATACGCAGTATTTT
many | TRBJ1-6 | TRBV20-1 | TRBD1 | CSAREGGAGNSPLHF | TGCAGTGCTAGAGAAGGGGGCGCGGGGAATTCACCCCTCCACTTT
many | TRBJ2-3 | TRBV29-1 | NA | CSAGRGTPPDTQYF | TGCAGCGCCGGACGAGGGACCCCCCCAGATACGCAGTATTTT